This record covers a single T cell receptor (beta chain). TCRdb reanalysed the reads using MiXCR and keeps one entry per CDR3 protein. The sample carries 250,000 to 300,000 distinct CDR3 sequences, around 13% recorded once. Germline V lookup: CDR1 MNHNS, CDR2 SASEGT. V was pared by 6 bases and J by 13 bases, with 9 bases of the junction left unmatched. The CDR3 is 15 residues long. This record belongs to a study of T cell repertoires in cytomegalovirus infection. This TCR came from a human donor in good health (CMV status not recorded). Some clones in this sample may be carry-over from other donors' samples. Sample: PBMCs. The rearrangement joins TRBV6-1 to TRBJ2-1; 16 bases are a match to TRBD2. The CDR3 loop is CASSAGTSGRAPQFF. In DNA, the CDR3 is TGTGCCAGCAGCGCCGGGACTAGCGGGAGGGCCCCCCAGTTCTTC.